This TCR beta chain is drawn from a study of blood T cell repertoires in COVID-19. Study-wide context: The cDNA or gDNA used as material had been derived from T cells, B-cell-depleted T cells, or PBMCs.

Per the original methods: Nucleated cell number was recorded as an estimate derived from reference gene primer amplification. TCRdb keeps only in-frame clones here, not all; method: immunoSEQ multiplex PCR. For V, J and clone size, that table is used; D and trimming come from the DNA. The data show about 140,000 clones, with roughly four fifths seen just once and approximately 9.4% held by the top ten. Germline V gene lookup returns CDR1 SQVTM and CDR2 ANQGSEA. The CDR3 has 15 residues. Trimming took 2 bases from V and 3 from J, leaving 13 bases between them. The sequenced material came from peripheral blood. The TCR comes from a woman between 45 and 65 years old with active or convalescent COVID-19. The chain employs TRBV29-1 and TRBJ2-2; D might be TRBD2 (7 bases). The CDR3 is CSVEIGGLDTGELFF. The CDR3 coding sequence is TGCAGCGTTGAAATCGGGGGGCTAGACACCGGGGAGCTGTTTTTT.